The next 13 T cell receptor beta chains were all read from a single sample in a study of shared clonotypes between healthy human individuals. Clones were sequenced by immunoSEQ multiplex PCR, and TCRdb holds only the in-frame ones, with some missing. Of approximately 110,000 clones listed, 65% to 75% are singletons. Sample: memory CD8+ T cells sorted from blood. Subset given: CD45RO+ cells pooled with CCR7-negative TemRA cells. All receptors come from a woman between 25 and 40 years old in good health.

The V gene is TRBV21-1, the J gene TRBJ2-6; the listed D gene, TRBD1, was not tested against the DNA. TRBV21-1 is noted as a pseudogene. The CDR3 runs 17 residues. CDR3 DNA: TGTGCCGGACCTGACAGGGGATCCCTCTCTGGGGCCAACGTCCTGACTTTC. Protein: CAGPDRGSLSGANVLTF.

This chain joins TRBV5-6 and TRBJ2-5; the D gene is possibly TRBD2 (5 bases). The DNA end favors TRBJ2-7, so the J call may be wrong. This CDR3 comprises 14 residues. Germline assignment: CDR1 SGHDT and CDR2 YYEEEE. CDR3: CASSPGDFRGEQYF. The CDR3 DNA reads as TGTGCCAGCAGCCCCGGAGATTTTCGGGGCGAGCAGTACTTC.

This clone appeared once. The CDR3: CASSSQREHAYEQYF. As DNA, the CDR3 is TGTGCCAGCAGCTCCCAGCGGGAGCACGCCTACGAGCAGTACTTC. This chain joins TRBV5-6 and TRBJ2-7, with TRBD2 identical over 8 bases. This CDR3 is built from 15 residues. V gave up 3 bases and J gave up 2 bases; unmatched junction bases: 7. Germline V gives CDR1 SGHDT, CDR2 YYEEEE.

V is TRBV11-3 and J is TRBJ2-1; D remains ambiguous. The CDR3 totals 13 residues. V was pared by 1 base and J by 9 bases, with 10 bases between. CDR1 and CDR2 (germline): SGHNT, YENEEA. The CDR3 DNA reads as TGTGCCAGCAGCTTAGGCAACGGAGCTGAGCAGTTCTTC. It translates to CASSLGNGAEQFF.

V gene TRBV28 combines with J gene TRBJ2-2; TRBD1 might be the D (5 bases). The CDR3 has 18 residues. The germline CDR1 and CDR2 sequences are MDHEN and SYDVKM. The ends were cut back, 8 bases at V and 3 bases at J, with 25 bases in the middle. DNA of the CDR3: TGTGCCAGCGATTCCCCGAGTCGCAGGGCCTCCTACACCGGGGAGCTGTTTTTT. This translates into CASDSPSRRASYTGELFF.

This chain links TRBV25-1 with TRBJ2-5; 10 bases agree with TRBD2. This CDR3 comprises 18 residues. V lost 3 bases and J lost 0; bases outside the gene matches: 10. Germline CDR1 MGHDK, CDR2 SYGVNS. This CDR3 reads CASSETPTSGADQETQYF. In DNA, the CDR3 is TGTGCCAGCAGTGAGACCCCAACTAGCGGGGCCGACCAAGAGACCCAGTACTTC. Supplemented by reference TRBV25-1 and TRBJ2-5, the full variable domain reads EADIYQTPRYLVIGTGKKITLECSQTMGHDKMYWYQQDPGMELHLIHYSYGVNSTEKGDLSSESTVSRIRTEHFPLTLESARPSHTSQYLCASSETPTSGADQETQYFGPGTRLLVL.

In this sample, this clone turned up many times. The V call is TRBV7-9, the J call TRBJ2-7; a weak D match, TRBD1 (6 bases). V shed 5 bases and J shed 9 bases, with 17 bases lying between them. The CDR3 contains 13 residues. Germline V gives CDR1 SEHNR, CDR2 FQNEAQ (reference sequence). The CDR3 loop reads CASSPQGQVGQYF. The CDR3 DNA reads TGTGCCAGCAGCCCCCAGGGGCAAGTGGGGCAGTACTTC.

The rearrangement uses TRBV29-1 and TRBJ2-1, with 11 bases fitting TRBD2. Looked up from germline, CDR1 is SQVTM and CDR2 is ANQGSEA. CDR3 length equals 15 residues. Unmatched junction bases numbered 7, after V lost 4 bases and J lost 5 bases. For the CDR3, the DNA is TGCAGCGTTGCTCTAGCGGGAGGAAAGGACAATGAGCAGTTCTTC. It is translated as CSVALAGGKDNEQFF.

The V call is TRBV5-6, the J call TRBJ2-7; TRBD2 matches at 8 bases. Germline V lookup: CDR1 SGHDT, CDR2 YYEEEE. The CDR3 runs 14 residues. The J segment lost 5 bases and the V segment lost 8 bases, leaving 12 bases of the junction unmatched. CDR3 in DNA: TGTGCCAGGGGGGAAGCGGGAGACGAAAACGAGCAGTACTTC. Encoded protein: CARGEAGDENEQYF.

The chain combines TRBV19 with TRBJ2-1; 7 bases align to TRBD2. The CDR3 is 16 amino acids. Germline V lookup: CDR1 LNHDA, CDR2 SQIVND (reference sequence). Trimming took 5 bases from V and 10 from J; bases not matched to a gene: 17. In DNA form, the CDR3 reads TGTGCCAGTAGTGGATACGGACTAGGGTTAGCAGGAGAGCAGTTCTTC. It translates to CASSGYGLGLAGEQFF.

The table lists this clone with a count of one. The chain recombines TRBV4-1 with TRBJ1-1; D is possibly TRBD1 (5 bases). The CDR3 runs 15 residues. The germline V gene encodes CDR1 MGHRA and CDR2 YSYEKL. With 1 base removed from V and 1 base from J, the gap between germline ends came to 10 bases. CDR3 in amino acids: CASSQAPGRNTEAFF. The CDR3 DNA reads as TGCGCCAGCAGCCAAGCCCCGGGGCGGAACACTGAAGCTTTCTTT.

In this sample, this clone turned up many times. The CDR3: CASSVEGDEQYF. In DNA, the CDR3 is TGTGCCAGCAGCGTAGAGGGGGACGAGCAGTACTTC. The chain employs TRBV9 and TRBJ2-7, with TRBD1 as a possible D gene (6 bases). CDR3 size: 12 residues. V lost 0 bases to trimming and J lost 5 bases, with 6 bases between them. Germline V gives CDR1 SGDLS, CDR2 YYNGEE.

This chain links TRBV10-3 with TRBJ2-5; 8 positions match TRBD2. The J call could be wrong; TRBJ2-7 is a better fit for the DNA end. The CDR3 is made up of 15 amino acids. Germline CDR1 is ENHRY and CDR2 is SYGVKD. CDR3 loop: CAISEGPGLGYEQYF. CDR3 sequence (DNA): TGTGCCATCAGTGAAGGACCGGGACTAGGGTACGAGCAGTACTTC.